This T cell receptor beta chain was documented in a study of cytomegalovirus exposure and HLA in healthy donors. Findings and caveats of the study: Researchers catalogued roughly 150 TCR beta chains as cytomegalovirus-associated. Some highly shared sequence variants likely arose as a pipeline artifact. In a later analysis, at a false discovery rate of 0.05, 16,951 TCR beta sequences matched HLA alleles. Later on, a genetic analysis was performed. It linked a missense variant in DCLRE1C with V- and J-gene trimming of TCR beta.

About this clone itself: Its antigen is unknown.

The CDR3 loop spans 13 amino acids. Trimming stripped 5 bases from V and 3 bases from J, with 11 bases between. Germline lookup yields CDR1 MNHEY and CDR2 SMNVEV (reference sequence). Use of 60 Vbeta and 13 Jbeta primers characterized the PCR. Clones were read by immunoSEQ multiplex PCR, and TCRdb kept only the in-frame ones, dropping some. The sample shows roughly 100,000 clones, around three quarters of them seen only once. The clonotype comes from a man younger than 40 in good health and CMV-seropositive. The chain recombines TRBV27 with TRBJ2-7; a weak D match, TRBD2 (7 bases). The specimen was PBMCs. The CDR3 region is CASSRGGVYEQYF. CDR3 in DNA: TGTGCCAGCAGTCGAGGGGGGGTCTACGAGCAGTACTTC.